Following are 9 T cell receptor beta chains from one sample sequenced in a study of beta chain features in type 1 diabetes. cDNA synthesis used the whole RNA isolate, giving expressed TCRB sequences. Assay used: immunoSEQ multiplex PCR; TCRdb lists only in-frame clones, some missing. This table has approximately 400,000 clones, roughly 15% appearing once. Sample: naive CD4+ T cells from blood. All receptors derive from a woman between 18 and 29 years old in good health.

The chain combines TRBV23-1 with TRBJ2-1; D is perhaps TRBD2 (6 bases). TRBV23-1 is placed among ORFs of uncertain function. The V and J ends lost 2 bases and 4 bases respectively, with 18 bases between them. The CDR3 length is 17 residues. This CDR3 reads CASSQRRTLGRYNEQFF. The CDR3 DNA follows: TGCGCCAGCAGTCAACGTAGGACCCTCGGGAGATACAATGAGCAGTTCTTC.

The gene calls are TRBV9 and TRBJ1-4; 8 bases map to TRBD1. Germline V gene data show CDR1 as SGDLS and CDR2 as YYNGEE. Trimming cost V 4 bases and J 7 bases; bases outside gene matches: 6. CDR3 length: 14 residues. Written as DNA, the CDR3 is TGTGCCAGCAGCTTTGGACAGGGCACTGAAAAACTGTTTTTT. Amino acids: CASSFGQGTEKLFF.

This clone was detected a few times. The V and J genes are TRBV29-1 and TRBJ1-1, with D unresolved. V shed 1 base and J shed 10 bases, with 16 bases lying between them. Germline assignment: CDR1 SQVTM and CDR2 ANQGSEA. The CDR3 runs 13 residues. The CDR3, as DNA: TGCAGCGTTGAAGGACAATGGAACAACGGAGCTTTCTTT. It specifies CSVEGQWNNGAFF.

The V gene is TRBV29-1, the J gene TRBJ1-1; perhaps TRBD1 as D (5 bases). Germline CDR1 SQVTM, CDR2 ANQGSEA. CDR3 length equals 14 residues. V lost 4 bases to trimming and J lost 2 bases, with 14 bases between them. The CDR3 protein is CSVVVRASNTEAFF. CDR3 DNA: TGCAGCGTTGTCGTCAGGGCGAGTAACACTGAAGCTTTCTTT.

The chain is built from TRBV13 and TRBJ2-1; the D gene is possibly TRBD1 (6 bases). The V end was cut by 3 bases, the J end by 3 bases, with 9 bases between. This CDR3 is 14 amino acids long. The germline V gene has CDR1 PRHDT and CDR2 FYEKMQ (reference sequence). The CDR3 sequence is CASSFSDSYNEQFF. The CDR3 bases are TGTGCCAGCAGCTTCTCGGACAGCTACAATGAGCAGTTCTTC. Full variable domain (missing parts from reference TRBV13 and TRBJ2-1): AAGVIQSPRHLIKEKRETATLKCYPIPRHDTVYWYQQGPGQDPQFLISFYEKMQSDKGSIPDRFSAQQFSDYHSELNMSSLELGDSALYFCASSFSDSYNEQFFGPGTRLTVL.

In this sample, this clone turned up a few times. The V call is TRBV30, the J call TRBJ1-4; maybe TRBD1 (6 bases). Germline lookup yields CDR1 GTSNPN and CDR2 SVGIG (reference sequence). The germline V and J ends were trimmed by 1 base and 8 bases, with 20 bases remaining between them. The CDR3 is 16 amino acids. The CDR3 loop reads CAWSESTGSSAEKLFF. The CDR3, as DNA: TGTGCCTGGAGTGAATCAACAGGGTCATCGGCGGAAAAACTGTTTTTT.

The V call is TRBV6-6, the J call TRBJ2-1; D is undetermined. Germline-derived CDR1 and CDR2 are MNHNY and SVGAGI (reference sequence). This CDR3 contains 14 residues. The germline V and J ends were trimmed by 8 bases and 9 bases, with 20 bases remaining between them. The CDR3 sequence is CASVGGGALGEQFF. The DNA of the CDR3 is TGTGCCAGCGTTGGTGGCGGAGCCCTCGGTGAGCAGTTCTTC.

This clone was counted between two and nine times. The CDR3 nucleotides are TGTGCCAGCAGTTTTTCAACTAAAGTTACCTACGAGCAGTACTTC. It codes for CASSFSTKVTYEQYF. The chain joins TRBV28 to TRBJ2-7; D not certain. The CDR3 loop spans 15 amino acids. V lost 3 bases, J lost 2 bases, and 14 bases lay in between. Per the germline V gene, CDR1 is MDHEN and CDR2 is SYDVKM.

Here the CDR3 DNA reads TGTGCCAGCAGTCCAGCACAGGGAGTAATTGCTGAAGCTTTCTTT. Translated: CASSPAQGVIAEAFF. The rearrangement uses TRBV6-5 and TRBJ1-1, with D possibly being TRBD1 (6 bases). CDR1 and CDR2 (germline): MNHEY, SVGAGI. Trimming took 5 bases from V and 6 from J, leaving 19 bases between them. The CDR3 totals 15 residues.